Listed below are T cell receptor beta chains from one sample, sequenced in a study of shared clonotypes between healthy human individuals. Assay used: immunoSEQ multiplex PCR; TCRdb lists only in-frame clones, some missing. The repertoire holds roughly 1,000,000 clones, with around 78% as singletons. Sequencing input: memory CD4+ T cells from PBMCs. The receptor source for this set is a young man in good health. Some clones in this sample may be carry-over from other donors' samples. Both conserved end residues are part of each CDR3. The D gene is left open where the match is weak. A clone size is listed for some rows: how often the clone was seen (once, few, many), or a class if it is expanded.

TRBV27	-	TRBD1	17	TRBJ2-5	TGTGCCAGCAGTCGACGGGACAGGGGGGGACTACGAAAGACCCAGTACTTC	CASSRRDRGGLRKTQYF
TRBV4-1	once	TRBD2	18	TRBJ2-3	TGCGCCAGCAGCCAGCCCTCGGGCCTAGCGGGCCGAACAGATACGCAGTATTTT	CASSQPSGLAGRTDTQYF
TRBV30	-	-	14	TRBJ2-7	TGTGCCTGGAGTGTACGGGTGGGAGCGGGTGAGCAGTACTTC	CAWSVRVGAGEQYF
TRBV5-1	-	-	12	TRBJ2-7	TGCGCCAGCAGTATAGGTGTCAACGAGCAGTACTTC	CASSIGVNEQYF
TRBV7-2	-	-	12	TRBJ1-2	TGTGCCAGCAGCGAACCTGGTGGGGGCTACACCTTC	CASSEPGGGYTF
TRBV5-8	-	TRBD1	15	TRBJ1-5	TGTGCCAGCAGCTTGCAGGGGGCCAACCATCAGCCCCAGCATTTT	CASSLQGANHQPQHF
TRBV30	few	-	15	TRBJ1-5	TGTGCCTGGAGTGAGAACACGGGTTGGGATCAGCCCCAGCATTTT	CAWSENTGWDQPQHF
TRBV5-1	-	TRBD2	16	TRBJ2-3	TGCGCCAGCAGCTCGTTAGCGGGAGGGCCCACAGATACGCAGTATTTT	CASSSLAGGPTDTQYF
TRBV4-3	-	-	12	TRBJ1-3	TGCGCCACCCACTCCAACGGAAACACCATATATTTT	CATHSNGNTIYF
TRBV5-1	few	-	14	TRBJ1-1	TGCGCCAGCAGCTTGGATCCGGGTAACACTGAAGCTTTCTTT	CASSLDPGNTEAFF